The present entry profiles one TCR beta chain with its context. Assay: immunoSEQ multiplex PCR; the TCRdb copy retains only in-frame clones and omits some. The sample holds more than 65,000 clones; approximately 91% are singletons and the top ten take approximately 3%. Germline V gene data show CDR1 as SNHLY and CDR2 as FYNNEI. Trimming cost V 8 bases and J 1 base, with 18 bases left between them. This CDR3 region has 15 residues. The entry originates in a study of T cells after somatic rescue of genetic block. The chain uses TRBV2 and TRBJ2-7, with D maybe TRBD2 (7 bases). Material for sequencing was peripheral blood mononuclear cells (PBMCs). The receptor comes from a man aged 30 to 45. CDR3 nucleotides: TGTGCCAGCCAGAGGGGGGGGACGTCTTCCTACGAGCAGTACTTC. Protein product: CASQRGGTSSYEQYF.